This T cell receptor beta chain appears in the sequencing data of a study of regulatory T cells in long-lasting Graves disease (dated by TCRdb to the early 2020s). Study-level background: In the newly diagnosed Graves' disease group, patients had been taking antithyroid drugs for less than 3 months. A total of some 35 samples underwent TCR sequencing, from around 13 patients with persistent Graves' disease and 20 or so patients with newly diagnosed Graves' disease. Peripheral blood TCR sequencing and RNA sequencing compared persistent Graves' disease patients with newly diagnosed Graves' disease patients. The study was conducted in China and was registered as a clinical trial. What the research found in general, with its limitations: TRBV28, TRBJ1-2 and TRBJ2-5 were preferentially used in persistent disease, while TRBV20-1 and TRBJ2-1 were favored in newly diagnosed disease. The authors acknowledged the small sample size as a limitation that may reduce accuracy. Only the TCR beta chain was sequenced and analyzed. Persistent patients shared more public clonotypes among themselves (around 3,000) than newly diagnosed patients did (more than 950). Lower TCR Shannon entropy and fewer highly expanded clones were observed in persistent Graves' disease patients than in newly diagnosed patients, which suggested clonal expansion. Because the primary lesion, thyroid tissue, could not be accessed, the study looked at peripheral blood alone.

Library creation used multiplex PCR. Data came from an Illumina HiSeq 4000. TCR beta libraries were built with iRepertoire HTBI primers and Arm-PCR amplification of CDR3 regions. PCR products were gel purified before sequencing. The original pipeline was this. Gene usage analysis of CDR3 amino acid clonotypes relied on the approximately 68 TRBV and more than twelve TRBJ segments identified across samples. Filtered high-quality paired reads were merged into contigs using COPE and FqMerger. BLAST was used to align contigs to the IMGT TRBV, TRBD and TRBJ reference genes, and CDR3 was defined following IMGT. Highly expanded clones were defined as clonotypes with a frequency above 0.1%. Shannon entropy was used to measure repertoire diversity, and the Gini coefficient was used to measure V-J evenness. Public clonotypes were defined as clonotypes shared by more than one individual. In TCRdb, the public reads were trimmed at Q25 with fastp and aligned with MiXCR, with productive beta chains retained. Each record represents a unique CDR3 protein, reported with the most common genes and DNA among its rows. The V and J calls were determined by TCRdb, not by the authors. In this sample the table shows approximately 400,000 distinct CDR3 sequences, approximately 10% of which occur a single time. 15% to 20% of the sample is in the top ten clones.

The time point label here, explained by the study, means: newly diagnosed GD, antithyroid drugs for less than 3 months. RNA was extracted from PBMCs in TRIzol for both TCR sequencing and RNA sequencing. The diagnosis of Graves' disease followed American Thyroid Association guidelines. Recruitment of patients was carried out at an endocrinology department in Xi'an, China. Each patient gave around 9 milliliters of peripheral blood, collected in an EDTA anticoagulant tube. PBMCs were isolated by Ficoll Paque Plus density gradient separation without further T cell sorting. An Agilent 2100 Bioanalyzer and agarose gel were used to check RNA quality, and a NanoDrop 2000 was used to measure RNA concentration. This clonotype was picked up many times. The specificity of this receptor is unknown. Base qualities are not recorded, but no much larger clone differs from it by a single base. V lost 2 bases and J lost 1 base, and the count of bases not matched to a germline gene is 4. Inclusive of the bounding cysteine and phenylalanine, the CDR3 is 14 residues long. Only CDR3 DNA remains: 42 bases, in frame from the first base. CDR1 DFQATT and CDR2 SNEGSKA were looked up in the germline V gene (reference sequence).

These data were also filed under a second study, of T cells in Graves' hyperthyroidism and ophthalmopathy. The second study's authors report: Stable Graves' hyperthyroidism was defined as no progression to ophthalmopathy during 18 months of follow-up. Hyperthyroidism patients were newly diagnosed, had a disease duration of under 2 months, and were aged 18 to 65 years. Patients with uncontrolled infections, other autoimmune diseases, pregnancy or lactation were excluded. Diagnoses were based on clinical symptoms, serum thyroxine and TRAb, thyroid ultrasound and orbital computed tomography. For the first round of RT-PCR on the TCR CDR3, the HTBI primer set was used together with the Qiagen OneStep RT-PCR kit. Most expanded thyroid clonotypes (frequency above 0.001) were also detected in blood, suggesting blood repertoires may reflect thyroid immune responses. Ophthalmopathy was separated from stable hyperthyroidism by a 13 V-J signature model, with roughly 88% sensitivity and approximately 81% specificity obtained in cross-validation and 80%/75% obtained in testing. During validation, the model predicted progression to ophthalmopathy a median of about 6.5 months ahead of onset, with around 71% sensitivity and about 72% specificity. TCR V-J signatures able to tell the groups apart were searched for in a discovery cohort of 95 to 100 patients, of whom over 40 had Graves' ophthalmopathy and more than 55 had stable Graves' hyperthyroidism. Prospective prediction of ophthalmopathy was tested in an independent validation cohort consisting of 18 hyperthyroidism patients and over 15 patients who later progressed to ophthalmopathy. The 100 discovery patients were randomly split 7:3 into training and test sets. The study also compared thyroid tissue and blood T-cell repertoires from five or six Graves' hyperthyroidism patients. Once sampling was done, hyperthyroidism patients were given methimazole at a starting dose of 30 mg daily, whereas ophthalmopathy patients were given high-dose intravenous methylprednisolone. Libraries were constructed in a second round of multiplex PCR, after which size selection and purification were carried out. Libraries were sequenced paired-end with 100 bp reads on an Illumina HiSeq2000. SOAPnuke was used to process the raw data, with reads discarded if the reads contained adapters or uncalled bases, had a mean Phred below 15, or lacked an exact constant-primer or identifier match. COPE v1.2.5 was used to merge high-quality paired reads, and clonotypes were defined as unique nucleotide sequences. MiTCR v1.1 was used to align clonotypes to the IMGT TRBV, TRBD and TRBJ reference segments. The analysis included only V-J combinations with a frequency above 0.0001, which together covered approximately 99% of the repertoires. The TCS score was defined as the ratio of F50 (clonal expansion) to E x V (chaos), calculated using BLOSUM62-based TCRdist between CDR3 peptides within each V-J. Welch's t-statistics and random forest reduced around 510 V-J features to about 13, which were used in a naive Bayes classifier (R e1071). No statistical method was used to set the sample size in advance, and investigators knew the group allocation. TCR Vbeta CDR3 sequencing of 120 to 150 peripheral blood samples (roughly 41 ophthalmopathy, some 75 hyperthyroidism and approximately 17 progressor patients) is reported in the paper.

Sequencing was performed on peripheral blood mononuclear cells (PBMCs), taken at new diagnosis, from a patient treated with antithyroid drugs. The rearrangement combines TRBV20-1 with TRBJ1-1; 7 nucleotides in the junction match TRBD1. The clonotype comes from a woman aged 18 to 35 with Graves disease. Donor details come from another sample of the same person, matched by shared clones. The CDR3 corresponds to CSARPGQSNTEAFF. The nucleotides are TGCAGTGCTAGACCGGGACAGTCGAACACTGAAGCTTTCTTT.